Sequencing of this T cell receptor (beta chain) was carried out in a study of blood T cells in healthy people across ages. Sample-barcoded 5' priming and a J-beta primer mix drove a second PCR of about 6 to 11 cycles. TCRdb re-derived calls from the 5' RACE reads in MiXCR, one entry per CDR3 protein. The sample records under 1,000,000 distinct CDR3 sequences, roughly 40% being singletons. The germline V gene encodes CDR1 DFQATT and CDR2 SNEGSKA (reference sequence). The CDR3 runs 15 residues. V gave up 1 base and J gave up 0 bases; unmatched junction bases: 4. The chain couples TRBV20-1 to TRBJ2-5; 8 nucleotides line up with TRBD2. The material sequenced was blood. The sequence was collected from a man between 18 and 35 years old in good health. The CDR3 sequence is CSARGQRGNQETQYF. CDR3 DNA: TGCAGTGCTAGAGGGCAGCGGGGGAACCAAGAGACCCAGTACTTC.